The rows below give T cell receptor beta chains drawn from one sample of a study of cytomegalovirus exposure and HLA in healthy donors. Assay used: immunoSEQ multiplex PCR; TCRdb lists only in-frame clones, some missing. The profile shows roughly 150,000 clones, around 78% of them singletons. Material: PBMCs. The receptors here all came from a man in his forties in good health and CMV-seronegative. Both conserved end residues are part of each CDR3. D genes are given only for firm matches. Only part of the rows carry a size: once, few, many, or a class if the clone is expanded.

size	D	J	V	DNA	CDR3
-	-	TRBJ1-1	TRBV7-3	TGTGCCAGCAGCTTAATAAGTGAGGAAAAAGCTTTCTTT	CASSLISEEKAFF
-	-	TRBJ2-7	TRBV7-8	TGTGCCAGCAGCCCTGGACATATAAGCTCCTACGAGCAGTACTTC	CASSPGHISSYEQYF
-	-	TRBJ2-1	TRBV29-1	TGCAGCGTTGAAGCAGGAGGCAGGACGCCAAGCCCTTACAATGAGCAGTTCTTC	CSVEAGGRTPSPYNEQFF
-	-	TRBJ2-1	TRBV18	TGTGCCAGCTCAGCGAACAATGAGCAGTTCTTC	CASSANNEQFF
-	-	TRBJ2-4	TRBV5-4	TGTGCCAGCAGCCAGGGGTCGGAAAACAGTCAGTACTTC	CASSQGSENSQYF
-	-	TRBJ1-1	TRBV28	TGTGCCAGCAGTTCCACGGGGGGAGGTGAAGCTTTCTTT	CASSSTGGGEAFF
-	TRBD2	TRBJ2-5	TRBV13	TGTGCCAGCAGCTCCGGGACTAGCGAGACCCAGTACTTC	CASSSGTSETQYF
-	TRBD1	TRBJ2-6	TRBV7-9	TGTGCCAGCAGCTTAGAGGGGGCGGCCAACGGCCTGACTTTC	CASSLEGAANGLTF
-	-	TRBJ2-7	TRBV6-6	TGTGCCACCAGGGGAGTAGTGAGCTACGAGCAGTACTTC	CATRGVVSYEQYF
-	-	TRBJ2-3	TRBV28	TGTGCCAGCAGCCCACCGGGGGAGAAAGCTTGGGCGCAGTATTTT	CASSPPGEKAWAQYF
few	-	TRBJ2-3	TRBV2	TGTGCCAGCAGTGGTTTTAGCGGAGGAAGCACAGATACGCAGTATTTT	CASSGFSGGSTDTQYF
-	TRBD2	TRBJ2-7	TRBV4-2	TGTGCCAGCAGCCAACGGGAGGGCGGGACCTACGAGCAGTACTTC	CASSQREGGTYEQYF
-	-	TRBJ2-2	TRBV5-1	TGCGCCAGCAGCTTGTTTTTAGGGGACACCGGGGAGCTGTTTTTT	CASSLFLGDTGELFF
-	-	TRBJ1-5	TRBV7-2	TGTGCCAGCAGCTTAGTTTTTGGGGGGGCCCAGCCCCAGCATTTT	CASSLVFGGAQPQHF
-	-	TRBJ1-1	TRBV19	TGTGCCAGTAGTATTGGCGGTAACACTGAAGCTTTCTTT	CASSIGGNTEAFF
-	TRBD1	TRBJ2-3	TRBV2	TGTGCCAGCAGTGGAGGGACAGCGGACACAGATACGCAGTATTTT	CASSGGTADTDTQYF
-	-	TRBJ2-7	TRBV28	TGTGCCAGCAGTTTACGGGGCTACGAGCAGTACTTC	CASSLRGYEQYF
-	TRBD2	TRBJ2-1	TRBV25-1	TGTGCCAGCAGTGAAAGCGGGAGCATTTACAATGAGCAGTTCTTC	CASSESGSIYNEQFF
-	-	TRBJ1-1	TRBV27	TGTGCCAGCAGTTTATTGGGGGCTACTGGGAATACTGAAGCTTTCTTT	CASSLLGATGNTEAFF
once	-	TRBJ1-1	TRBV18	TGTGCCAGCTCACCACGGGAGGGATTCACTGAAGCTTTCTTT	CASSPREGFTEAFF
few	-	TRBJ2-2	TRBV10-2	TGCGCCAGCAGTGAGAATGGCGGTACCGGGGAGCTGTTTTTT	CASSENGGTGELFF
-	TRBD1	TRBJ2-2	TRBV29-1	TGCAGCGTTGAACAACAGGGGGACCCCACCGGGGAGCTGTTTTTT	CSVEQQGDPTGELFF
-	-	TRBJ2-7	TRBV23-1	TGCGCCAGCCCGCTAGAGACGGAACGGTACTACGAGCAGTACTTC	CASPLETERYYEQYF
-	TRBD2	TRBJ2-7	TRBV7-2	TGTGCCAGCAGCTTAGCGCGACTAGCGGGAGCCAGCGAGCAGTACTTC	CASSLARLAGASEQYF
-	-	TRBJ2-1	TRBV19	TGTGCCAGTAGTATATTGGGGCGGAATGAGCAGTTCTTC	CASSILGRNEQFF
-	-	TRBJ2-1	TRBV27	TGTGCCAGCAGTTCGGGATTTCGGAATGAGCAGTTCTTC	CASSSGFRNEQFF
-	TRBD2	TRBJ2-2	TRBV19	TGTGCCAGTAGAGACCCTGCGGGAGTGGCCACCGGGGAGCTGTTTTTT	CASRDPAGVATGELFF
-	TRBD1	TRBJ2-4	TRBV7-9	TGTGCCAGCAGCTGGCAGGGGGTAGCCAAAAACATTCAGTACTTC	CASSWQGVAKNIQYF
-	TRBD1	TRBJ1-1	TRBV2	TGTGCCAGCGCGGGAACCGGGACAGACAACACTGAAGCTTTCTTT	CASAGTGTDNTEAFF
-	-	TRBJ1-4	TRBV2	TGTGCCAGCAGTGAAGCAGGGGGAGATGAAAAACTGTTTTTT	CASSEAGGDEKLFF
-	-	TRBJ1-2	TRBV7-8	TGTGCCAGCAGCCTTGGGGGGGGGCTTAACTATGGCTACACCTTC	CASSLGGGLNYGYTF
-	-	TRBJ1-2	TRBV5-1	TGCGCCAGCAGCTTAGACCCGGGGGAAATCTATGGCTACACCTTC	CASSLDPGEIYGYTF
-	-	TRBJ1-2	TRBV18	TGTGCCAGCTCACCGGATAAAACAGCTAACTATGGCTACACCTTC	CASSPDKTANYGYTF
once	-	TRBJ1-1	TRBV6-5	TGTGCCAGCAGCGGGGGGGGAAACACTGAAGCTTTCTTT	CASSGGGNTEAFF
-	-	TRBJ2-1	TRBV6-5	TGTGCCAGCAGTTTCCCCTCACTCAGGAATGAGCAGTTCTTC	CASSFPSLRNEQFF
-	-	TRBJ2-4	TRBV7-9	TGTGCCAGCAGCCGAGAGGGGAGGGCCAAAAACATTCAGTACTTC	CASSREGRAKNIQYF
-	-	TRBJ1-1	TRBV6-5	TGTGCCAGCATCCGATTTTATGGGGCGAACACTGAAGCTTTCTTT	CASIRFYGANTEAFF
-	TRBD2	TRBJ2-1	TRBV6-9	TGTGCCAGCACCCCAAGGGCCGACCCCCTAGCGGGAGGGAACAATGAGCAGTTCTTC	CASTPRADPLAGGNNEQFF
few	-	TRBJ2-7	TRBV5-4	TGTGCCAGCAGCCCAGACACTCAGAGACCGCACGAGCAGTACTTC	CASSPDTQRPHEQYF
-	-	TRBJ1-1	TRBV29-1	TGCAGCGGAGAGAACACTGAAGCTTTCTTT	CSGENTEAFF
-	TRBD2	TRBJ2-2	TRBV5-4	TGCGCCAGCAGCTGGGGTGGGACTAGCGGGTTGAACACCGGGGAGCTGTTTTTT	CASSWGGTSGLNTGELFF
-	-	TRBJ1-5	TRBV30	TGTGCCTGGAGTGCCCCAGGGTTTAATCAGCCCCAGCATTTT	CAWSAPGFNQPQHF
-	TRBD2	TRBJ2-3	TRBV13	TGTGCCAGCAGCCGGAAACTAGCGGGAGTTACAGATACGCAGTATTTT	CASSRKLAGVTDTQYF
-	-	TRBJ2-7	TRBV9	TGTGCCAGCAGCGTAGGGTCAGCGGTAGGCGAGCAGTACTTC	CASSVGSAVGEQYF
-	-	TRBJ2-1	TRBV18	TGTGCCAGCTCACAGGGGGAGCCCAATGAGCAGTTCTTC	CASSQGEPNEQFF
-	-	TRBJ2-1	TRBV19	TGTGCCAGTACCCAGGGCCCTAAGTCCAATGAGCAGTTCTTC	CASTQGPKSNEQFF
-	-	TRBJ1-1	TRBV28	TGTGCCAGCAATCAAACAGGGACTGAAGCTTTCTTT	CASNQTGTEAFF
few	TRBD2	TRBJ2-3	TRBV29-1	TGCAGCGTTGAGGGCCTAGCGGGAGGGACAGATACGCAGTATTTT	CSVEGLAGGTDTQYF
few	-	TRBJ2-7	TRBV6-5	TGTGCCAGCAGTACGACAGGTAGCTACGAGCAGTACTTC	CASSTTGSYEQYF
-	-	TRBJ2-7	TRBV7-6	TGTGCCAGCAGCTTAGTAGTACAGGGTTCCTACGAGCAGTACTTC	CASSLVVQGSYEQYF